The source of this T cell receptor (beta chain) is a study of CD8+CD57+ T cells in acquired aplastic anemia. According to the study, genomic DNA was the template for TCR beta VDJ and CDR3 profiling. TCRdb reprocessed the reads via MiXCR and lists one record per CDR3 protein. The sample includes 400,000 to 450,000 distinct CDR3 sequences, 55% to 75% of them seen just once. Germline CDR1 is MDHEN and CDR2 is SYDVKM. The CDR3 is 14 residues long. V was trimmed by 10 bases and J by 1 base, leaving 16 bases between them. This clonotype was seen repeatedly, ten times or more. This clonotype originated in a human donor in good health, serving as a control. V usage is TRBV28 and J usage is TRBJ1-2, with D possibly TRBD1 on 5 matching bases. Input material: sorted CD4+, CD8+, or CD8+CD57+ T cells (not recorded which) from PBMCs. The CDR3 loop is CAIPVGQGNYGYTF. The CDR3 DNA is TGTGCCATCCCCGTGGGGCAGGGTAACTATGGCTACACCTTC.